This T cell receptor beta chain was observed in a study of early T cells in non-severe SARS-CoV-2 infection. Study-wide context: Sequencing input comprised bulk RNA from unsorted whole blood; chain pairing was not available. Study-wide results and caveats: Lookups in VDJdb leaned toward anti-spike CD8 responses and missed private and CD4 specificities.

This clonotype was observed many times. What it recognizes is unknown. Unique molecular identifier tags were affixed to discrete cDNA molecules. MiXCR, run by TCRdb on the 5' RACE reads, gives a single entry per CDR3 protein. The table shows tens of thousands of distinct CDR3 sequences, with 5% to 6.5% occurring only once. V gave up 2 bases and J gave up 10 bases, with 16 bases separating them. The CDR3 is 13 residues long. The germline gives CDR1 SGHNT, CDR2 YYREEE (reference sequence). The sample comprised whole blood. The sequence was collected from an adult who was a healthcare worker with PCR-confirmed SARS-CoV-2 infection or an uninfected control (not recorded which). This rearrangement joins TRBV5-4 to TRBJ2-7; tentatively, D is TRBD2 (6 bases). The CDR3 DNA reads TGTGCCAGCAGCTTTGCGGGATCTCCAATTCAGTACTTC. Protein: CASSFAGSPIQYF. Filled out from reference TRBV5-4 and TRBJ2-7, the complete variable domain reads ETGVTQSPTHLIKTRGQQVTLRCSSQSGHNTVSWYQQALGQGPQFIFQYYREEENGRGNFPPRFSGLQFPNYSSELNVNALELDDSALYLCASSFAGSPIQYFGPGTRLTVT.